The 11 T cell receptor beta chains given below trace back to one sample, sequenced in a study of graft-versus-host responses after intestinal transplantation. The method was immunoSEQ multiplex PCR; TCRdb's version includes in-frame clones alone and lacks a portion of them. This table holds about 100,000 clones, roughly 87% found once. Antigens for these TCRs are unknown. The sample here was unstimulated CD4+ T cells sorted from spleen or lymph node cells, taken before intestinal transplant. Receptor source: a human donor who received an intestinal transplant.

The chain uses TRBV28 and TRBJ2-1, with D possibly TRBD1 on 6 matching bases. V was trimmed by 5 bases and J by 10 bases, leaving 12 bases between them. The CDR3 has 12 amino acids. The germline CDR1 and CDR2 sequences are MDHEN and SYDVKM. The CDR3 coding sequence is TGTGCCAGCAGTGGACAGATCGGCGAGCAGTTCTTC. Amino acid sequence: CASSGQIGEQFF.

This clone has a single count. Here the CDR3 reads CASSTGQGREQYF. The CDR3 coding sequence is TGTGCCAGTAGTACCGGACAGGGCAGGGAGCAGTACTTC. The genes are TRBV19 and TRBJ2-7, with 8 bases that match TRBD1. The CDR3 consists of 13 residues. Looked up from germline, CDR1 is LNHDA and CDR2 is SQIVND (reference sequence). J gave up 7 bases and V 4 bases, and 6 bases lay outside the gene matches. The complete variable domain, with remaining parts taken from reference TRBV19 and TRBJ2-7, reads DGGITQSPKYLFRKEGQNVTLSCEQNLNHDAMYWYRQDPGQGLRLIYYSQIVNDFQKGDIAEGYSVSREKKESFPLTVTSAQKNPTAFYLCASSTGQGREQYFGPGTRLTVT.

The chain couples TRBV5-1 to TRBJ1-1; D call uncertain. This CDR3 is built from 15 residues. Germline lookup yields CDR1 SGHRS and CDR2 YFSETQ. The V and J ends lost 0 bases and 1 base respectively, with 10 bases between them. The CDR3 DNA sequence: TGCGCCAGCAGCTTGGGCCGGGCTACGAACACTGAAGCTTTCTTT. Protein product: CASSLGRATNTEAFF.

This rearrangement joins TRBV4-2 to TRBJ1-1; 12 bases are shared with TRBD1. CDR3 length: 18 residues. Germline V lookup: CDR1 LGHNA, CDR2 YNFKEQ. Trimming cost V 4 bases and J 4 bases; bases outside gene matches: 13. This chain's CDR3 is CASSPTGTGGTVGTEAFF. The CDR3 DNA sequence: TGTGCCAGCAGCCCCACCGGGACAGGGGGCACCGTGGGCACTGAAGCTTTCTTT.

V is TRBV2 and J is TRBJ2-5, with 7 bases identical to TRBD2. V lost 3 bases to trimming and J lost 7 bases; unmatched junction nucleotides: 5. This CDR3 is built from 13 residues. Germline V gene lookup returns CDR1 SNHLY and CDR2 FYNNEI. CDR3 region: CASSDRGRVTQYF. The DNA for the CDR3 is TGTGCCAGCAGTGATCGGGGGAGGGTGACCCAGTACTTC.

The CDR3 region has the DNA TGTGCCAGCAGCCACCGGGACAGCGGAAACACCATATATTTT. Protein: CASSHRDSGNTIYF. This sequence joins TRBV5-4 and TRBJ1-3; the match to TRBD1 covers 7 bases. This CDR3 is 14 amino acids long. V shed 4 bases, J shed 4 bases, and the junction held 5 bases outside the gene matches. Germline V gene data show CDR1 as SGHNT and CDR2 as YYREEE (reference sequence).

The V call is TRBV4-2, the J call TRBJ2-7; D gene ambiguous. Germline CDR1 reads LGHNA; CDR2 reads YNFKEQ. V shed 1 base and J shed 0 bases, with 7 bases lying between them. The CDR3 has 14 residues. The CDR3 loop is CASSQGYSSYEQYF. The CDR3 region has the DNA TGTGCCAGCAGCCAAGGCTACAGCTCCTACGAGCAGTACTTC.

V is TRBV10-3 and J is TRBJ2-7, with TRBD1 identical over 7 bases. Germline lookup yields CDR1 ENHRY and CDR2 SYGVKD. Trimming at V came to 4 bases and at J to 0 bases, leaving 15 bases not matched to a gene. The CDR3 consists of 18 residues. The DNA of the CDR3 is TGTGCCATCAGTGTGTCGGGACAGACCCTTAGGAGCTCCTACGAGCAGTACTTC. Encoded protein: CAISVSGQTLRSSYEQYF.

The chain joins TRBV13 to TRBJ2-7; D is ambiguous. The CDR3 loop spans 12 amino acids. V lost 5 bases and J 7 bases, leaving 12 bases between the germline ends. Germline V gives CDR1 PRHDT, CDR2 FYEKMQ (reference sequence). This chain's CDR3 is CASSLRYYEQYF. CDR3 bases: TGTGCCAGCAGCCTCCGGTATTATGAGCAGTACTTC.

V gene TRBV12-5 combines with J gene TRBJ2-5; TRBD1 matches at 11 bases. V lost 11 bases to trimming and J lost 5 bases; unmatched junction nucleotides: 7. The CDR3 runs to 13 residues. Germline V gene sequence: CDR1 LGHNT, CDR2 FRNRAP. In DNA, the CDR3 is TGTGCTTCTCGGACAGGGGGCCAGGAGACCCAGTACTTC. Protein sequence: CASRTGGQETQYF.

The CDR3 nucleotides read TGTGCCAGCAGTTACTCAGGGGGCTCCTACGAGCAGTACTTC. Protein: CASSYSGGSYEQYF. The rearrangement uses TRBV6-5 and TRBJ2-7; a weak D match, TRBD1 (6 bases). Trimming shortened V by 0 bases and J by 0 bases, and 6 bases separated the two germline ends. Germline values: CDR1 MNHEY, CDR2 SVGAGI. This CDR3 region has 14 residues.